This T cell receptor beta chain was sequenced for a study of metastatic and nonmetastatic thyroid tumors. Ahead of thyroid surgery, no patient had received treatment of any kind. Through MiXCR, TCRdb re-clonotyped the PCR reads. The table has under 35,000 clones, 20% to 25% seen once. The ends were cut back, 1 base at V and 1 base at J, with 11 bases in the middle. Germline CDR1 and CDR2: SGDLS and YYNGEE. The CDR3 sequence is 15 residues long. The sequenced sample was blood. This clonotype originated in a female donor with papillary thyroid cancer or a benign thyroid nodule (not recorded which). Some clones in this sample may be carry-over from other donors' samples. The chain combines TRBV9 with TRBJ2-5, with D possibly being TRBD1 (6 bases). The CDR3 loop reads CASSVSTGFQETQYF. The CDR3 coding sequence is TGTGCCAGCAGCGTAAGCACAGGGTTCCAAGAGACCCAGTACTTC.